This entry features one TCR beta chain sequence. Antigen: not known. This sample stems from a study of T-cell memory formation after mild COVID-19. Study as a whole: Largely donor-specific sequence clusters came from two donors.

Study results and limitations: Clones shrinking from day 15 to 85 showed even CD4/CD8 mixes; later expanders tilted CD4+. Shrinking CD4+ clones were chiefly CM and EM; CD8+ ones were chiefly EMRA.

The TCR alpha and TCR beta cDNA libraries, bearing sample barcodes and UMIs, were generated by 5'RACE using constant-segment primers. Each CDR3 protein is one row after TCRdb ran MiXCR on the 5' RACE reads. The table records 400,000 or so distinct CDR3 sequences, 20% of them present only once. The sample taken for sequencing was PBMCs or a T cell subset sorted from them (not recorded which). The sequence was obtained from an adult woman who had mild COVID-19 (a few samples of this study predate the infection). Cell type and time point are not known.

CDR3 nucleotides: TGTGCCAGCAGTGAGACACAGGGAGGTTCTGGAAACACCATATATTTT. Amino acid sequence: CASSETQGGSGNTIYF. The chain is built from TRBV6-8 and TRBJ1-3, with D perhaps matching TRBD1 (6 bases). This CDR3 comprises 16 residues. The ends were cut back, 5 bases at V and 1 base at J, with 15 bases in the middle. Germline V lookup: CDR1 MNHGY, CDR2 SAAAGT.